This T cell receptor beta chain appears in the sequencing data of a study of blood T cell repertoires in COVID-19. Study summary: Samples of COVID-19 (acute and convalescent) were obtained from the United States, Italy and Spain. In each case, the material was cDNA or gDNA derived from T cells, B-cell-depleted T cells, or PBMCs.

Methods used by the authors: The assay estimated nucleated cells by amplifying reference gene primers. The method was immunoSEQ multiplex PCR; TCRdb's version includes in-frame clones alone and lacks a portion of them. D and trimming were read from the DNA, whereas the V and J calls and clone size are those reported in that table. This sample has 200,000 to 250,000 clones, with about 89% found just once. This clone turned up a few times. The V end was cut by 6 bases, the J end by 7 bases, with 15 bases between. The germline V gene encodes CDR1 MNHEY and CDR2 SVGAGI. The CDR3 is 13 amino acids. This clonotype was sampled from an older woman who had recovered from COVID-19. The sequenced material came from peripheral blood. The V and J genes are TRBV6-5 and TRBJ1-1; D gene uncertain. The CDR3 is CASSRRKGGEAFF. The CDR3 bases are TGTGCCAGCAGCCGAAGGAAGGGAGGTGAAGCTTTCTTT.